The 29 T cell receptor beta chains below come from one sample, sequenced in a study of shared clonotypes between healthy human individuals. Only in-frame clones appear in the TCRdb table, and some are missing; sequencing was by immunoSEQ multiplex PCR. The sample carries roughly 500,000 clones, roughly three quarters recorded once. Sequenced sample: PBMCs. Receptors originate from a woman in her thirties or forties in good health. Some clones in this sample may be carry-over from other donors' samples.

On this clone: Other DNA sequences of this sample code for an identical CDR3. The chain links TRBV28 to TRBJ1-6, with 8 bases fitting TRBD1. Per the germline V gene, CDR1 is MDHEN and CDR2 is SYDVKM. After removal of 6 bases from V and 5 bases from J, the junction contained 6 bases not matched to a gene. The CDR3 contains 15 residues. CDR3 coding DNA: TGTGCCAGCAGCCTCGTGGACAGGGATAATTCACCCCTCCACTTT. It yields the protein CASSLVDRDNSPLHF.

Concerning this clone itself: An end of the junction differs from the germline gene, which may be a read error. J is TRBJ2-1 and V is TRBV19, with 7 nucleotides matching TRBD1. The V gene's germline CDR1 is LNHDA and CDR2 SQIVND (reference sequence). This CDR3 contains 12 residues. DNA for the CDR3: TGTGCCAGTAGTATCCGACAGGGTGAGGAGTTCTTC. Protein sequence: CASSIRQGEEFF.

Remarks on this clone: In the same sample, other DNA sequences code for this CDR3. The genes are TRBV4-1 and TRBJ2-7; 7 bases agree with TRBD1. J was trimmed by 3 bases and V by 5 bases; bases with no gene match: 7. The germline V gene has CDR1 MGHRA and CDR2 YSYEKL. The CDR3 has 14 residues. This chain's CDR3 is CASSAPGQLYEQYF. The CDR3 DNA follows: TGCGCCAGCAGCGCGCCGGGACAGCTCTACGAGCAGTACTTC.

The chain employs TRBV6-5 and TRBJ2-7; D not resolved. Trimming stripped 4 bases from V and 2 bases from J, with 15 bases between. Germline lookup yields CDR1 MNHEY and CDR2 SVGAGI. The CDR3 length is 15 residues. This CDR3 is CASSSPVVAAYEQYF. For the CDR3, the DNA is TGTGCCAGCAGTTCGCCGGTGGTAGCAGCCTACGAGCAGTACTTC.

The chain uses TRBV5-6 and TRBJ2-1, with 8 bases lining up with TRBD1. There are 15 residues in the CDR3. In germline, CDR1 is SGHDT, CDR2 YYEEEE. After removal of 0 bases from V and 7 bases from J, the junction contained 6 bases not matched to a gene. The CDR3 sequence: CASSLGTGWSNEQFF. CDR3 coding DNA: TGTGCCAGCAGCTTGGGGACAGGGTGGTCGAATGAGCAGTTCTTC.

The rearrangement links TRBV6-5 to TRBJ2-3; D not certain. The CDR3 is 16 amino acids. The germline CDR1 and CDR2 sequences are MNHEY and SVGAGI. V lost 0 bases to trimming and J lost 2 bases, with 12 bases between them. The CDR3 DNA follows: TGTGCCAGCAGTTACTCCTTATCTGATGCCACAGATACGCAGTATTTT. Translation: CASSYSLSDATDTQYF.

This clone has just one count. The chain uses TRBV7-9 and TRBJ2-2; the D is unclear. Germline CDR1 and CDR2: SEHNR and FQNEAQ (reference sequence). Trimming pared 5 bases from V and 7 bases from J, leaving 11 bases between. There are 13 residues in the CDR3. CDR3 nucleotides: TGTGCCAGCAGCCCAGGTAGTGGCGGGGAGCTGTTTTTT. Translating gives CASSPGSGGELFF.

The chain employs TRBV10-3 and TRBJ1-2, with D perhaps matching TRBD1 (5 bases). This CDR3 has 16 amino acids. In germline, CDR1 is ENHRY, CDR2 SYGVKD. With 0 bases removed from V and 8 bases from J, the gap between germline ends came to 19 bases. This chain's CDR3 is CAISESGGRERHGYTF. The DNA for the CDR3 is TGTGCCATCAGTGAGTCGGGTGGCAGGGAACGACACGGCTACACCTTC.

The J gene is TRBJ1-5, the V gene TRBV18; unclear D gene. V was clipped by 2 bases and J by 7 bases, with 12 bases between them. CDR1 and CDR2 (germline): KGHSH, LQKENI. The CDR3 loop spans 14 amino acids. The CDR3 bases are TGTGCCAGCTCACCAGGAAGGGATGGCCAGCCCCAGCATTTT. Its translation is CASSPGRDGQPQHF.

A remark on this clone: The same CDR3 can be traced to other DNA sequences in this sample. V usage is TRBV27 and J usage is TRBJ2-7; 8 nucleotides agree with TRBD1. After removal of 2 bases from V and 7 bases from J, the junction contained 4 bases not matched to a gene. Germline assignment: CDR1 MNHEY and CDR2 SMNVEV (reference sequence). This CDR3 is 13 amino acids long. CDR3 residues: CASSLGTGGEQYF. The CDR3 coding sequence is TGTGCCAGCAGTTTAGGAACAGGGGGAGAGCAGTACTTC.

The chain combines TRBV30 with TRBJ1-2; D unclear. Looked up from germline, CDR1 is GTSNPN and CDR2 is SVGIG (reference sequence). Trimming pared 1 base from V and 8 bases from J, leaving 14 bases between. The CDR3 extends over 13 amino acids. Written as DNA, the CDR3 is TGTGCCTGGAGTGCCTTGGTGGCGGGCGGCTACACCTTC. Protein: CAWSALVAGGYTF.

In its sample, this clone was seen once. The chain carries TRBV18 and TRBJ2-3, with TRBD2 matching 9 bases. The CDR3 runs to 16 residues. Germline CDR1 and CDR2: KGHSH and LQKENI. V trimming: 2 bases; J trimming: 4 bases; junction bases outside the gene matches: 7. The CDR3 nucleotides read TGTGCCAGCTCACCAACAGCGGGAGGAGGGTCAGATACGCAGTATTTT. This sequence encodes CASSPTAGGGSDTQYF.

V is TRBV7-2 and J is TRBJ1-2; no reliable D call. CDR3 length: 14 amino acids. CDR1 is SGHTA and CDR2 is FQGNSA in the germline V gene. Trimming removed 5 bases at V and 7 bases at J, with 17 bases between. This chain's CDR3 is CASSPPGGRRGYTF. The CDR3 DNA sequence: TGTGCCAGCAGCCCTCCCGGAGGTCGGCGTGGCTACACCTTC. The whole variable domain, remainder taken from reference TRBV7-2 and TRBJ1-2, is GAGVSQSPSNKVTEKGKDVELRCDPISGHTALYWYRQSLGQGLEFLIYFQGNSAPDKSGLPSDRFSAERTGGSVSTLTIQRTQQEDSAVYLCASSPPGGRRGYTFGSGTRLTVV.

The chain carries TRBV27 and TRBJ1-5, with TRBD1 matching 10 bases. V lost 6 bases, J lost 1 base, and 3 bases stayed unmatched. The CDR3 loop spans 15 amino acids. Germline loops: CDR1 MNHEY, CDR2 SMNVEV (reference sequence). CDR3 sequence: CASSRQGASNQPQHF. For the CDR3, the DNA is TGTGCCAGCAGCCGACAGGGGGCAAGCAATCAGCCCCAGCATTTT.

The chain has TRBV28 and TRBJ1-5; 7 bases agree with TRBD1. After removal of 3 bases from V and 7 bases from J, the junction contained 3 bases not matched to a gene. The germline CDR1 and CDR2 sequences are MDHEN and SYDVKM. The CDR3 extends over 13 amino acids. CDR3 in DNA: TGTGCCAGCAGTTTCGACAGGGTCCAGCCCCAGCATTTT. This codes for CASSFDRVQPQHF.

The genes are TRBV18 and TRBJ2-7; 7 bases align to TRBD1. With V trimmed by 4 bases and J by 3 bases, 12 bases remained unmatched. From germline, CDR1 is KGHSH and CDR2 LQKENI. The CDR3 sequence is 16 residues long. Written as DNA, the CDR3 is TGTGCCAGCTCACGCGCCCCGGGACAGAGAATCTACGAGCAGTACTTC. Translating it yields CASSRAPGQRIYEQYF.

CDR3 region: CASSQWGGETPYF. The DNA for the CDR3 is TGTGCCAGCAGCCAATGGGGGGGCGAGACCCCCTACTTC. The V gene is TRBV14, the J gene TRBJ2-5; D possibly corresponds to TRBD2 (7 bases). CDR1 is SGHDN and CDR2 is FVKESK in the germline V gene. The CDR3 runs to 13 residues. V lost 2 bases and J lost 14, with 18 bases in between.

The chain couples TRBV10-3 to TRBJ2-3; weak D call: TRBD2 (6 bases). Germline V gives CDR1 ENHRY, CDR2 SYGVKD. The CDR3 runs to 16 residues. V was cut by 0 bases and J by 6 bases, with 16 bases left in between. CDR3 residues: CAISESVGGLMDTQYF. The CDR3 DNA reads TGTGCCATCAGTGAGTCGGTCGGGGGATTAATGGATACGCAGTATTTT.

This chain links TRBV5-5 with TRBJ1-2, with 10 bases lining up with TRBD1. Losses at the gene ends were 3 bases for V and 7 bases for J; bases not matched to a gene: 6. Germline values: CDR1 SGHKS, CDR2 YYEKEE (reference sequence). This CDR3 contains 14 residues. The DNA for the CDR3 is TGTGCCAGCAGCTCGACAGGGGGCGAGGGTGGCTACACCTTC. Amino acids: CASSSTGGEGGYTF.

The genes are TRBV19 and TRBJ1-1; the match to TRBD1 covers 7 bases. This CDR3 is 14 amino acids long. V lost 5 bases, J lost 1 base, and 4 bases stayed unmatched. Per germline, CDR1 LNHDA and CDR2 SQIVND (reference sequence). The CDR3 sequence: CASSSGTENTEAFF. The CDR3 nucleotides are TGTGCCAGTAGTTCAGGGACAGAGAACACTGAAGCTTTCTTT.

The chain joins TRBV10-3 to TRBJ1-3, with TRBD1 matching 7 bases. This CDR3 region has 15 residues. Unmatched junction bases numbered 2, after V lost 3 bases and J lost 0 bases. The V gene's germline CDR1 is ENHRY and CDR2 SYGVKD. CDR3 nucleotides: TGTGCCATCAGTGAAACAGGGGCCTCTGGAAACACCATATATTTT. Its translation is CAISETGASGNTIYF.

V usage is TRBV27 and J usage is TRBJ2-3, with D perhaps TRBD1 (5 bases). The CDR3 sequence is 14 residues long. Trimming took off 5 bases at V and 2 bases at J, with 11 bases between the two ends. Germline V lookup: CDR1 MNHEY, CDR2 SMNVEV (reference sequence). CDR3 in amino acids: CASSEDIYTDTQYF. The DNA for the CDR3 is TGTGCCAGCAGTGAGGACATATACACAGATACGCAGTATTTT.

The V call is TRBV2, the J call TRBJ2-5; no reliable D call. The germline V and J ends were trimmed by 8 bases and 5 bases, with 9 bases remaining between them. The CDR3 spans 11 residues. Germline V gene data show CDR1 as SNHLY and CDR2 as FYNNEI. The CDR3 is CASCLWETQYF. The CDR3 DNA sequence: TGTGCCAGCTGTTTGTGGGAGACCCAGTACTTC.

This chain links TRBV9 with TRBJ2-2; D tentatively fits TRBD1 or TRBD2 (6 bases each). CDR3 size: 16 residues. Germline loops: CDR1 SGDLS, CDR2 YYNGEE. V lost 4 bases to trimming and J lost 4 bases, with 17 bases between them. As DNA, the CDR3 is TGTGCCAGCAGCCCCCGAGGGGGAGGACGCACCGGGGAGCTGTTTTTT. Translated, it gives CASSPRGGGRTGELFF. The complete variable domain, with remaining parts taken from reference TRBV9 and TRBJ2-2, reads DSGVTQTPKHLITATGQRVTLRCSPRSGDLSVYWYQQSLDQGLQFLIQYYNGEERAKGNILERFSAQQFPDLHSELNLSSLELGDSALYFCASSPRGGGRTGELFFGEGSRLTVL.

In DNA form, the CDR3 reads TGTGCCAGCTCAGCCATGAGCGGGGGACAAGAGACCCAGTACTTC. Its translation is CASSAMSGGQETQYF. This chain connects TRBV18 to TRBJ2-5, with 8 positions matching TRBD2. CDR3 size: 15 residues. CDR1 and CDR2 from the germline V gene are KGHSH and LQKENI. With V trimmed by 5 bases and J by 2 bases, 7 bases remained unmatched. The variable domain in full, completed from reference TRBV18 and TRBJ2-5, reads NAGVMQNPRHLVRRRGQEARLRCSPMKGHSHVYWYRQLPEEGLKFMVYLQKENIIDESGMPKERFSAEFPKEGPSILRIQQVVRGDSAAYFCASSAMSGGQETQYFGPGTRLLVL.

This clone was seen many times. The gene calls are TRBV4-2 and TRBJ2-3; 8 positions agree with TRBD2. The CDR3 contains 17 residues. Germline CDR1 LGHNA, CDR2 YNFKEQ. After removal of 0 bases from V and 7 bases from J, the junction contained 12 bases not matched to a gene. CDR3 DNA sequence: TGTGCCAGCAGCCAAGAAGGAGCCTCGGGAGGGCTACATACGCAGTATTTT. Translating gives CASSQEGASGGLHTQYF.

This clone was picked up one time. This sequence joins TRBV20-1 and TRBJ2-1; D is ambiguous. This CDR3 contains 11 residues. The V gene lost 3 bases and the J gene lost 9 bases, with 9 bases spanning the gap. Germline assignment: CDR1 DFQATT and CDR2 SNEGSKA (reference sequence). CDR3 nucleotide sequence: TGCAGTGCTAGGTCCCAGGTTGAGCAGTTCTTC. It codes for CSARSQVEQFF.

The rearrangement joins TRBV28 to TRBJ1-2, with 7 bases that match TRBD1. The V and J ends lost 1 base and 5 bases, in that order; junction bases with no gene match: 13. CDR1 MDHEN and CDR2 SYDVKM come from the germline V gene. This CDR3 region has 17 residues. The CDR3 sequence is CASSLLFRGPQPYGYTF. The CDR3 DNA is TGTGCCAGCAGTTTATTATTTAGGGGGCCGCAACCGTATGGCTACACCTTC.

The rearrangement links TRBV29-1 to TRBJ2-7; no reliable D call. The CDR3 is 13 residues long. Germline loops: CDR1 SQVTM, CDR2 ANQGSEA. Trimming took 7 bases from V and 4 from J, leaving 17 bases between them. The CDR3 loop is CSARPGLSYEQYF. The DNA for the CDR3 is TGCAGCGCCCGGCCCGGGCTATCGTACGAGCAGTACTTC.